This T cell receptor beta chain originates from a study of blood T cell repertoires in COVID-19. On the study more broadly: The analysed material was cDNA or gDNA that came from T cells, B-cell-depleted T cells, or PBMCs.

How the authors handled the data: Reference gene primer amplification in the assay estimated nucleated cell counts. Here immunoSEQ multiplex PCR was the method, and the copy in TCRdb shows in-frame clones only, minus some. V, J and clone size derive from that table, while D and trimming were established from the DNA sequence. The sample yields around 40,000 clones, roughly 85% seen once. The junction had 11 bases not matched to a gene; V was cut back by 5 bases and J by 4 bases. Germline V lookup: CDR1 SEHNR, CDR2 FQNEAQ (reference sequence). This CDR3 contains 18 residues. This clonotype originated in a human donor in a cohort sampled during active COVID-19. This chain connects TRBV7-9 to TRBJ2-3, with 14 bases identical to TRBD2. Sequencing used peripheral blood. CDR3 amino acids: CASSPGTSGRSRADTQYF. As DNA, the CDR3 is TGTGCCAGCAGCCCCGGGACTAGCGGGAGATCTAGGGCAGATACGCAGTATTTT.